Listed below are T cell receptor beta chains from one sample, sequenced in a study of CD8 T cells in Susac syndrome. TCRdb redid the calling of the immunoSEQ multiplex PCR reads with MiXCR, one entry per CDR3 protein. This table has 150,000 to 160,000 distinct CDR3 sequences, approximately 96% appearing once. Sequenced material: CD8+ T cells from PBMCs. Receptor source: a human donor with multiple sclerosis. CDR3s include the opening cysteine and the closing phenylalanine or tryptophan. Fields, in order: V gene, D gene, J gene, clone size, CDR3 protein, CDR3 DNA. A D gene is named only where the DNA matches it firmly. Clone size is given for some rows only: seen once, a few or many times, or a class if the clone is expanded.

V: TRBV23-1
D: -
J: TRBJ1-1
size: few
CDR3: CASSQFQQGKNTEAFF
DNA: TGCGCCAGCAGTCAGTTTCAACAGGGTAAGAACACTGAAGCTTTCTTT

V: TRBV10-3
D: -
J: TRBJ1-6
size: -
CDR3: CASKWDGDSPLHF
DNA: TGTGCCAGCAAGTGGGACGGAGATTCACCCCTCCACTTT

V: TRBV5-1
D: TRBD1
J: TRBJ2-7
size: -
CDR3: CASSFRQGHELDEQYF
DNA: TGCGCCAGCAGCTTCCGACAGGGGCACGAGTTAGACGAGCAGTACTTC

V: TRBV19
D: TRBD1
J: TRBJ2-7
size: -
CDR3: CASSMGQGYEQYF
DNA: TGTGCCAGTTCCATGGGACAGGGCTACGAGCAGTACTTC

V: TRBV29-1
D: TRBD1
J: TRBJ1-1
size: -
CDR3: CSVGTGSTEAFF
DNA: TGCAGCGTCGGGACAGGGAGTACTGAAGCTTTCTTT

V: TRBV7-9
D: TRBD1
J: TRBJ2-1
size: -
CDR3: CASIYGQEKWNEQFF
DNA: TGTGCCAGCATCTACGGACAGGAAAAATGGAATGAGCAGTTCTTC

V: TRBV3-1
D: TRBD1
J: TRBJ1-2
size: -
CDR3: CASSPPSTGGGYTF
DNA: TGTGCCAGCAGCCCCCCATCGACAGGGGGAGGCTACACCTTC

V: TRBV7-9
D: TRBD1
J: TRBJ1-1
size: -
CDR3: CASSLRTGGTTEAFF
DNA: TGTGCCAGCAGCCTCAGGACAGGGGGGACCACTGAAGCTTTCTTT

V: TRBV9
D: -
J: TRBJ2-7
size: -
CDR3: CASSVGRGNYEQYF
DNA: TGTGCCAGCAGCGTAGGGAGGGGAAACTACGAGCAGTACTTC

V: TRBV29-1
D: -
J: TRBJ1-5
size: -
CDR3: CSVEEGKGPQHF
DNA: TGCAGCGTTGAGGAGGGGAAGGGGCCCCAGCATTTT

V: TRBV9
D: -
J: TRBJ2-4
size: -
CDR3: CASSLTVRGNIQYF
DNA: TGTGCCAGCAGCTTAACTGTTAGGGGGAACATTCAGTACTTC

V: TRBV27
D: TRBD2
J: TRBJ2-1
size: -
CDR3: CASCIKRGGLNEQFF
DNA: TGTGCCAGCTGCATAAAGCGGGGGGGTCTCAATGAGCAGTTCTTC

V: TRBV29-1
D: -
J: TRBJ1-1
size: -
CDR3: CSVVEDKAFF
DNA: TGCAGCGTTGTGGAGGATAAAGCTTTCTTT

V: TRBV10-3
D: -
J: TRBJ1-1
size: -
CDR3: CAISVGNTEAFF
DNA: TGTGCCATCAGTGTCGGGAACACTGAAGCTTTCTTT

V: TRBV7-9
D: -
J: TRBJ2-1
size: -
CDR3: CASGLLANEQFF
DNA: TGTGCCAGCGGGCTACTGGCCAATGAGCAGTTCTTC

V: TRBV7-9
D: -
J: TRBJ2-5
size: -
CDR3: CASSLAGRKETQYF
DNA: TGTGCCAGCAGCTTAGCAGGACGTAAAGAGACCCAGTACTTC

V: TRBV11-2
D: -
J: TRBJ2-3
size: -
CDR3: CASSLRAGATDTQYF
DNA: TGTGCCAGCAGCTTAAGGGCAGGGGCCACAGATACGCAGTATTTT

V: TRBV5-1
D: -
J: TRBJ1-1
size: once
CDR3: CASSLVQGSNTEAFF
DNA: TGCGCCAGCAGCTTGGTCCAGGGATCGAACACTGAAGCTTTCTTT

V: TRBV12-3/TRBV12-4
D: TRBD1
J: TRBJ2-2
size: -
CDR3: CASSPGQGGNTGELFF
DNA: TGTGCCAGCAGTCCCGGACAGGGGGGAAACACCGGGGAGCTGTTTTTT

V: TRBV6-1
D: -
J: TRBJ1-1
size: -
CDR3: CASRIGGINTEAFF
DNA: TGTGCCAGCAGAATTGGAGGGATAAACACTGAAGCTTTCTTT

V: TRBV29-1
D: -
J: TRBJ1-4
size: -
CDR3: CSVNIPTGHNEKLFF
DNA: TGCAGCGTAAACATCCCCACAGGGCACAATGAAAAACTGTTTTTT

V: TRBV18
D: -
J: TRBJ2-2
size: -
CDR3: CASSSLLGAPSNTGELFF
DNA: TGTGCCAGCTCATCTCTCTTGGGGGCGCCATCGAACACCGGGGAGCTGTTTTTT

V: TRBV7-8
D: TRBD1
J: TRBJ1-2
size: -
CDR3: CASSLDRGDSYGYTF
DNA: TGTGCCAGCAGCTTAGACAGGGGAGATAGCTATGGCTACACCTTC

V: TRBV20-1
D: -
J: TRBJ2-4
size: -
CDR3: CSARDRNRENIQYF
DNA: TGCAGTGCTAGAGATCGGAATAGGGAAAACATTCAGTACTTC